The 9 T cell receptor beta chains given below trace back to one sample, sequenced in a study of T-cell reconstitution after alpha-beta-depleted transplantation in children (dated by TCRdb to about 2016). The library came from PCR. The instrument was an Illumina HiSeq 2500. TCR libraries were prepared with molecular barcoding, using unique molecular identifiers to normalize TCRbeta repertoire quantification. Through fastp at Q25 and MiXCR, TCRdb rebuilt clones from the public reads, retaining in-frame beta chains. One record per CDR3 amino acid sequence lists the most common genes and DNA. A total of some 48,000 distinct CDR3 sequences appear in this sample, approximately 6% of them only once. About 33% of the sample rests with the top ten. The time point tag for this specimen amounts to: day 60 (about 2 months) after transplantation. Interpreted using the paper, the treatment or condition label stands for: allogeneic hematopoietic cell transplantation with graft depleted of TCRalphabeta T cells and CD19 B cells.

Material: PBMCs, mostly from graft donor cells, obtained 60 days after TCRalphabeta/CD19-depleted stem cell transplant. Source of these receptors: a female patient between 2 and 15 years old who had a stem cell transplant for aplastic anemia, so the T cells may come from the graft donor.

Many counts were recorded for this clonotype. The V call is TRBV27, the J call TRBJ2-7; weak D call: TRBD2 (5 bases). V lost 2 bases to trimming and J lost 0 bases, with 11 bases between them. The CDR3 spans 15 residues. The germline CDR1 and CDR2 sequences are MNHEY and SMNVEV (reference sequence). The CDR3 sequence is CASSLAGGSSYEQYF. CDR3 coding DNA: TGTGCCAGCAGTTTAGCTGGAGGAAGCTCCTACGAGCAGTACTTC.

This clonotype appeared a few times. The chain employs TRBV4-2 and TRBJ2-7; D possibly corresponds to TRBD1 (6 bases). CDR3 length: 12 residues. Trimming took off 0 bases at V and 6 bases at J, with 6 bases between the two ends. From germline, CDR1 is LGHNA and CDR2 YNFKEQ. The CDR3 spells CASSQDRGEQYF. The DNA for the CDR3 is TGTGCCAGCAGCCAAGACAGGGGCGAGCAGTACTTC.

There are a few counts of this clonotype. V usage is TRBV20-1 and J usage is TRBJ1-2, with D possibly matching TRBD1 (5 bases). Germline values: CDR1 DFQATT, CDR2 SNEGSKA (reference sequence). This CDR3 is built from 15 residues. V lost 0 bases, J lost 0 bases, and 11 bases lay in between. The CDR3 loop is CSARDPGTSNYGYTF. The CDR3 nucleotides read TGCAGTGCTAGAGATCCCGGGACTTCTAACTATGGCTACACCTTC.

This clonotype has a count of ten or more. The chain links TRBV2 to TRBJ2-1; tentative D call: TRBD2 (5 bases). Germline V lookup: CDR1 SNHLY, CDR2 FYNNEI. The CDR3 contains 12 residues. V was trimmed by 5 bases and J by 7 bases, leaving 9 bases between them. Here the CDR3 DNA reads TGTGCCAGCAGTCGCACGGGAAATGAGCAGTTCTTC. Amino acids: CASSRTGNEQFF.

This clonotype was seen at least ten times. The V gene is TRBV29-1, the J gene TRBJ2-1, with D tentatively TRBD1 (6 bases). Germline-derived CDR1 and CDR2 are SQVTM and ANQGSEA. The CDR3 is made up of 13 amino acids. The V gene lost 5 bases and the J gene lost 3 bases, with 11 bases spanning the gap. DNA of the CDR3: TGCAGCGTTCCGACAGGCCTCTACAATGAGCAGTTCTTC. This translates into CSVPTGLYNEQFF.

This clonotype has a count of ten or more. The chain carries TRBV12-3 or TRBV12-4 and TRBJ1-5; perhaps TRBD1 as D (5 bases). The ends were cut back, 6 bases at V and 5 bases at J, with 17 bases in the middle. CDR3 size: 15 residues. CDR3 in amino acids: CASSLSNQGHQPQHF. The DNA of the CDR3 is TGTGCCAGCAGCCTTTCAAACCAGGGTCATCAGCCCCAGCATTTT.

This clonotype was counted ten times or more. V gene TRBV7-3 combines with J gene TRBJ2-1, with TRBD2 matching 9 bases. Germline CDR1 SGHTA, CDR2 FQGTGA. There are 15 residues in the CDR3. The junction had 4 bases not matched to a gene; V was cut back by 1 base and J by 6 bases. CDR3 residues: CASSLRREGVNEQFF. CDR3 sequence (DNA): TGTGCCAGCAGCTTAAGGCGGGAGGGAGTCAATGAGCAGTTCTTC. Looking up the rest from reference TRBV7-3 and TRBJ2-1 gives the full variable domain: GAGVSQTPSNKVTEKGKYVELRCDPISGHTALYWYRQSLGQGPEFLIYFQGTGAADDSGLPNDRFFAVRPEGSVSTLKIQRTERGDSAVYLCASSLRREGVNEQFFGPGTRLTVL.

This clonotype was seen many times. The chain has TRBV29-1 and TRBJ2-3; 9 positions match TRBD1. This CDR3 spans 14 amino acids. CDR1 is SQVTM, CDR2 ANQGSEA, per germline. V gave up 3 bases and J gave up 0 bases; unmatched junction bases: 1. The CDR3 DNA sequence: TGCAGCGTTGACGGGACAGGGAGCACAGATACGCAGTATTTT. Encoded protein: CSVDGTGSTDTQYF.

This clonotype was detected ten times or more. The J gene is TRBJ2-5, the V gene TRBV4-2; no firm D call. Trimming removed 4 bases at V and 1 base at J, with 7 bases between. This CDR3 has 13 amino acids. CDR1 and CDR2 (germline): LGHNA, YNFKEQ. The CDR3 protein is CASSPRLQETQYF. CDR3 nucleotides: TGTGCCAGCAGCCCCAGACTCCAAGAGACCCAGTACTTC.